This TCR beta chain was obtained from a study of prognosis after radiotherapy for stage I lung cancer. Study-level information: Individuals with stage I non-small cell lung cancer joined the cohort between 2018 and 2019. Whole-study findings and limits: Reports indicated that TRBV and TRBJ gene usage differed between patients with and without metastases, including differences in about nine V and a couple of J genes after SBRT.

The V and J ends lost 9 bases and 8 bases respectively, with 18 bases between them. Germline loops: CDR1 KGHDR, CDR2 SFDVKD. CDR3 length equals 13 residues. The authors amplified TCR beta CDR3 from genomic DNA using two-round multiplex PCR. First-round PCR amplification was performed with primers specific to each TRBV and TRBJ gene. In TCRdb, the multiplex PCR reads were re-called with MiXCR into one record per CDR3 protein. This sample yields fewer than 25,000 distinct CDR3 sequences, of which approximately 40% are seen a single time; roughly 60% belongs to the top ten. Concerning this clonotype itself: The antigen is undetermined.

The V call is TRBV24-1, the J call TRBJ1-2; unclear D gene. The specimen comprised PBMCs, sampled before or after stereotactic body radiation therapy (not recorded which). This sequence was found in a donor older than 45 with non-small cell lung cancer. The CDR3 bases are TGTGCCACCTTGAGTCGGTCTGACCCCGGCTACACCTTC. Encoded protein: CATLSRSDPGYTF.